This T cell receptor (beta chain) was sequenced during a study of graft-versus-host responses after intestinal transplantation. About the research overall: Tacrolimus plus steroids were given to all recipients for approximately 3 years, preceded by anti-thymocyte globulin induction.

This CDR3 has 18 residues. Clones were sequenced by immunoSEQ multiplex PCR, and TCRdb holds only the in-frame ones, with some missing. The sample includes over 75,000 clones, about 89% of them seen just once. Study observations and caveats: There were GvH clones found in recipient marrow, and some of them appeared first in ileum or blood. Peak GvH clone levels in circulation were associated with early post-transplant HvG declines.

As to this clone: Its target is unknown.

The source of this sequence is a human donor who received an intestinal transplant. The chain uses TRBV21-1 and TRBJ2-1; the D call in the table, TRBD2, was not verified against the DNA. TRBV21-1 is reported as a pseudogene. The sample in question was unstimulated CD4+ T cells sorted from spleen or lymph node cells, obtained before intestinal transplant. CDR3 region: CASSKAGSGRESYNEQFF. CDR3 bases: TGTGCCAGCAGCAAAGCGGGTAGCGGGAGGGAAAGCTACAATGAGCAGTTCTTC.